This T cell receptor (beta chain) was recorded in a study of cytomegalovirus exposure and HLA in healthy donors. Healthy bone marrow donors made up the donor group. Notes on this clone: Its antigen is not known.

The CDR3 runs to 13 residues. Germline V lookup: CDR1 PRHDT, CDR2 FYEKMQ (reference sequence). Trimming removed 4 bases at V and 3 bases at J, with 10 bases between. A multiplex PCR was run with 60 Vbeta primers and 13 Jbeta primers. Sequencing was performed with immunoSEQ multiplex PCR; in TCRdb, only in-frame clones are kept and a portion is missing. Of roughly 120,000 clones in the sample, 80% were seen once. Study-wide points: A cluster of highly shared sequence variants was likely a sequencing artifact.

The chain is built from TRBV13 and TRBJ2-7; D is tentatively TRBD1 or TRBD2 (5 bases each). Sequenced: PBMCs. The sequence came from a man between 25 and 39 years old in good health and CMV-seronegative. The CDR3 region is CASSSGRNYEQYF. DNA of the CDR3: TGTGCCAGCAGCTCAGGGAGAAACTACGAGCAGTACTTC. Using reference TRBV13 and TRBJ2-7 for the parts outside the CDR3, the full variable domain is AAGVIQSPRHLIKEKRETATLKCYPIPRHDTVYWYQQGPGQDPQFLISFYEKMQSDKGSIPDRFSAQQFSDYHSELNMSSLELGDSALYFCASSSGRNYEQYFGPGTRLTVT.